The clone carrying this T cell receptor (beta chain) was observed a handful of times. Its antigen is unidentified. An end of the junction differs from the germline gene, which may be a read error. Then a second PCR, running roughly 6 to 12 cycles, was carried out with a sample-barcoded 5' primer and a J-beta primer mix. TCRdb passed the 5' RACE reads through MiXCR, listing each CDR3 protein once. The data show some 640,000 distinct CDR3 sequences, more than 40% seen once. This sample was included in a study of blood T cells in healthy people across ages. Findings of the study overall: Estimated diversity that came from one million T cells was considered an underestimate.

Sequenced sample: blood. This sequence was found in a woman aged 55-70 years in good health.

The CDR3 bases are TGTGCCACCAGTCTCCTCGGGACCCAGGGAGATACGCAGTATTTT. Encoded protein: CATSLLGTQGDTQYF. The V call is TRBV6-5, the J call TRBJ2-3; D is perhaps TRBD1 or TRBD2 (5 bases each). The germline CDR1 and CDR2 sequences are MNHEY and SVGAGI. The CDR3 loop spans 15 amino acids.